This paragraph reports one TCR beta chain. No cognate antigen has been identified for it. No base-level quality is on record; no much larger clone is a single base apart. The data derive from a study of T-cell memory formation after mild COVID-19 (dated by TCRdb to about 2021). For the wider study: Most TCR sequence clusters were specific to one of the two donors. T-cell clones expanding and contracting after mild COVID-19 in a couple of donors were tracked by longitudinal TCRalpha and TCRbeta repertoire sequencing. The cohort comprised two young, previously healthy adult volunteers, one female and one male. The study at large found these results: Some responding clones were detected in pre-infection memory, which suggested that pre-existing cross-reactive memory T cells had joined the SARS-CoV-2 response. Clones that contracted from day 15 to 85 showed balanced CD4/CD8 phenotypes, whereas a second wave of clones that expanded from day 15 to 37 leaned towards CD4+. The study included only a couple of mild cases, and larger cohorts that include severe cases with pre-infection samples were judged to be necessary. Whether the second-wave clones peaking on day 37 were SARS-CoV-2 specific was not confirmed. Contracting CD4+ clones appeared mostly in the CM and EM memory subsets, whereas CD8+ clones were enriched in EMRA.

The reads were generated on an Illumina NovaSeq 6000. TCRalpha and TCRbeta cDNA libraries were constructed by 5'RACE with constant-segment primers, with sample barcodes and unique molecular identifiers being introduced. Trizol reagent was used to extract RNA from every sample. Library amplification was performed in two PCR steps, and a second sample barcode and Illumina TruSeq adapters were introduced in the second step. The libraries were sequenced on an Illumina NovaSeq using 2 x 150 bp paired-end reads. The original methods were these. Reads were demultiplexed and collapsed into UMI-guided consensus sequences with migec v1.2.7. Using mixcr v2.1.11, UMI consensuses were aligned to TRA and TRB V and J templates and then assembled into clonotypes. A clonotype was counted as expanded or contracted only when both edgeR and NoisET called the clonotype significant, with the noise models trained on biological replicates. For edgeR calls, a false discovery rate-adjusted p below 0.01 and a log2 fold-change threshold of 1 were applied. As an exploratory analysis of dynamics, max-normalized trajectories of the 1000 most abundant clonotypes were examined by PCA with hierarchical clustering. Each responding clone was given a CD4 or CD8 phenotype based on the CD4+ and CD8+ repertoires, which had been sequenced separately. TCRdb took the public reads, trimmed them with fastp at Q25, ran MiXCR for clone calling and kept in-frame beta chains. Every entry covers one CDR3 protein and lists the most common genes and DNA from its rows. TCRdb, not the original authors, processed these V and J calls. The sample records 560,000 or so distinct CDR3 sequences, roughly 17% of which are singletons. The ten largest clones represent roughly 7.8% of the sample.

Ficoll-Paque density gradient centrifugation was the method used to isolate PBMCs. This clonotype originated in an adult woman who had mild COVID-19 (a few samples of this study predate the infection). The sample titles of this study are shuffled in the database, so cell type and time point are left out; the donor was told from shared clones. The sample comprised PBMCs or a T cell subset sorted from them (not recorded which).

In nucleotides, the sequence is TGTGCCAGCAGCACAGGTGGCGCCATTCAGTACTTC. This is translated as CASSTGGAIQYF. The V and J genes are TRBV12-3 or TRBV12-4 and TRBJ2-4; TRBD1 is a weak D gene call, 5 bases matching. Trimming at the junction amounts to 6 bases on V and 9 bases on J, and the germline ends lie 12 bases apart. Its CDR3 holds 12 amino acids, cysteine through phenylalanine. Only the CDR3 portion is preserved as DNA: 36 bases, with reading frame beginning at the first base.